The clone carrying this T cell receptor (beta chain) was counted a few times. This entry is derived from a study of patients and donors after allogeneic stem cell transplantation. MiXCR, run by TCRdb on the RT-PCR reads, gives a single entry per CDR3 protein. Among a few hundred thousand distinct CDR3 sequences listed, 35% to 45% were seen once. Germline CDR1 reads DFQATT; CDR2 reads SNEGSKA (reference sequence). The CDR3 totals 14 residues. Unmatched junction bases numbered 4, after V lost 3 bases and J lost 4 bases. This TCR was recovered from a human donor who was either an allogeneic HSCT recipient or a stem cell or donor lymphocyte infusion donor (not recorded which). It is not recorded whose cells these are; they may come from a transplant donor. The sequenced sample was blood, either unsorted or a sorted T cell fraction (not recorded which). The chain uses TRBV20-1 and TRBJ1-5, with 9 bases that match TRBD1. In DNA, the CDR3 is TGCAGTGCTAGTCGGACAGGGGCAAATCAGCCCCAGCATTTT. Protein sequence: CSASRTGANQPQHF.